A single sample is the source of the 21 T cell receptor beta chains below, sequenced in a study of graft-versus-host responses after intestinal transplantation. Antigen specificity for these receptors is unknown. Clones were sequenced by immunoSEQ multiplex PCR, and TCRdb holds only the in-frame ones, with some missing. Of around 36,000 clones in the sample, roughly 95% are singletons; the top ten hold about 0.22%. Specimen: unstimulated CD8+ T cells sorted from spleen or lymph node cells, collected before transplant. The source is a human donor who was the organ donor for an intestinal transplant.

The V and J genes are TRBV2 and TRBJ1-5; D call uncertain. This CDR3 has 14 residues. The V gene's germline CDR1 is SNHLY and CDR2 FYNNEI. V lost 4 bases, J lost 2 bases, and 9 bases lay in between. The CDR3 DNA reads TGTGCCAGCAGTGTACCCCCTGGCAATCAGCCCCAGCATTTT. Amino acid sequence: CASSVPPGNQPQHF.

The table lists this clone with a count of one. The chain uses TRBV4-3 and TRBJ2-3; 9 bases are shared with TRBD2. Per the germline V gene, CDR1 is LGHNA and CDR2 is YSLEER. V lost 0 bases, J lost 4 bases, and 8 bases stayed unmatched. The CDR3 is 17 residues long. The CDR3, as DNA: TGCGCCAGCAGCCAAGAGTCCGGGACTAGCTTACCAGATACGCAGTATTTT. Translating gives CASSQESGTSLPDTQYF.

This chain uses TRBV19 with TRBJ1-1, with no clear D. The CDR3 runs 12 residues. The V and J ends lost 0 bases and 11 bases respectively, with 10 bases between them. The germline V gene has CDR1 LNHDA and CDR2 SQIVND (reference sequence). CDR3 bases: TGTGCCAGTAGTATAGATCCTCCGGGGGCTTTCTTT. It translates to CASSIDPPGAFF.

The chain couples TRBV15 to TRBJ2-1; 8 bases are shared with TRBD2. CDR3 length equals 16 residues. Germline CDR1 is LNHNV and CDR2 is YYDKDF (reference sequence). Trimming cost V 3 bases and J 4 bases; bases outside gene matches: 8. CDR3 coding DNA: TGTGCCACCAGCAGGGAGAAGAGCGGGGGATACAATGAGCAGTTCTTC. This gives the protein CATSREKSGGYNEQFF.

The V gene is TRBV5-1, the J gene TRBJ1-1, with D uncertain. The CDR3 is 14 residues long. Trimming stripped 0 bases from V and 0 bases from J, with 6 bases between. Germline values: CDR1 SGHRS, CDR2 YFSETQ. CDR3 in amino acids: CASSLDGMNTEAFF. DNA of the CDR3: TGCGCCAGCAGCTTGGACGGGATGAACACTGAAGCTTTCTTT.

V and J are TRBV7-9 and TRBJ1-5; unclear D gene. The length of the CDR3 is 14 residues. V lost 4 bases and J 3 bases, leaving 10 bases between the germline ends. CDR1 is SEHNR, CDR2 FQNEAQ, per germline (reference sequence). The CDR3 sequence is CASSYSGLNQPQHF. The CDR3 nucleotides are TGTGCCAGCAGCTATTCGGGCCTCAATCAGCCCCAGCATTTT.

The chain links TRBV4-1 to TRBJ1-1; 8 nucleotides match TRBD1. Trimming cost V 1 base and J 4 bases; bases outside gene matches: 2. Germline values: CDR1 MGHRA, CDR2 YSYEKL. The CDR3 contains 14 residues. DNA of the CDR3: TGCGCCAGCAGCCAAGGACAGGGGACCACTGAAGCTTTCTTT. Encoded protein: CASSQGQGTTEAFF.

This clone has just a few counts. V is TRBV6-1 and J is TRBJ2-7; 9 nucleotides align to TRBD2. The germline V gene encodes CDR1 MNHNS and CDR2 SASEGT. The CDR3 extends over 15 amino acids. V lost 1 base to trimming and J lost 3 bases; unmatched junction nucleotides: 4. The CDR3 sequence is CASSEGGGGVYEQYF. Here the CDR3 DNA reads TGTGCCAGCAGTGAAGGGGGCGGGGGGGTCTACGAGCAGTACTTC.

This CDR3 reads CASSSGLTYGYTF. Written as DNA, the CDR3 is TGTGCCAGCAGTTCGGGACTCACCTATGGCTACACCTTC. The V gene is TRBV27, the J gene TRBJ1-2; perhaps TRBD1 as D (5 bases). There are 13 residues in the CDR3. With 4 bases removed from V and 4 bases from J, the gap between germline ends came to 10 bases. CDR1 is MNHEY, CDR2 SMNVEV, per germline (reference sequence).

V is TRBV5-5 and J is TRBJ1-2, with no clear D. The germline gives CDR1 SGHKS, CDR2 YYEKEE (reference sequence). The CDR3 sequence is 14 residues long. V was pared by 3 bases and J by 0 bases, with 9 bases between. In DNA form, the CDR3 reads TGTGCCAGCAGCTCAATTACAGCTAACTATGGCTACACCTTC. It yields the protein CASSSITANYGYTF.

In DNA form, the CDR3 reads TGTGCCTGGTCTTGGGGACAGTCCTACGAGCAGTACTTC. It codes for CAWSWGQSYEQYF. The chain has TRBV30 and TRBJ2-7; 7 positions match TRBD1. V shed 5 bases and J 1 base; nucleotides not matched to a gene: 5. The CDR3 has 13 residues. Germline values: CDR1 GTSNPN, CDR2 SVGIG (reference sequence).

The gene calls are TRBV19 and TRBJ2-7; 7 nucleotides align to TRBD1. The germline gives CDR1 LNHDA, CDR2 SQIVND (reference sequence). The CDR3 is 14 amino acids. J was trimmed by 5 bases and V by 3 bases; bases with no gene match: 7. The CDR3 DNA sequence: TGTGCCAGTAGTATTCGACAGGGTGATCACGAGCAGTACTTC. Translation gives CASSIRQGDHEQYF.

The sample holds one count of this clone. The V and J genes are TRBV5-1 and TRBJ2-1; maybe TRBD2 (7 bases). Germline V gene sequence: CDR1 SGHRS, CDR2 YFSETQ. The CDR3 has 15 residues. The V gene lost 6 bases and the J gene lost 6 bases, with 19 bases spanning the gap. The CDR3 DNA sequence: TGCGCCAGCACCCCTGAGTGGGGGGGCATCAATGAGCAGTTCTTC. Amino acids: CASTPEWGGINEQFF.

This chain links TRBV5-4 with TRBJ2-7; 8 bases are shared with TRBD1. Trimming at V came to 5 bases and at J to 5 bases, leaving 12 bases not matched to a gene. Germline CDR1 is SGHNT and CDR2 is YYREEE (reference sequence). This CDR3 is 15 amino acids long. The CDR3 DNA reads as TGTGCCAGCAGTACCGGACAGGGTAGTTACCACGAGCAGTACTTC. Residues: CASSTGQGSYHEQYF.

V gene TRBV5-1 combines with J gene TRBJ1-1; tentatively, D is TRBD1 (6 bases). The ends were cut back, 3 bases at V and 5 bases at J, with 11 bases in the middle. Looked up from germline, CDR1 is SGHRS and CDR2 is YFSETQ. CDR3 length equals 13 residues. CDR3 in amino acids: CASSSGAGTEAFF. In DNA, the CDR3 is TGCGCCAGCAGCTCAGGGGCCGGGACTGAAGCTTTCTTT. Complete variable domain (other parts from reference TRBV5-1 and TRBJ1-1): KAGVTQTPRYLIKTRGQQVTLSCSPISGHRSVSWYQQTPGQGLQFLFEYFSETQRNKGNFPGRFSGRQFSNSRSEMNVSTLELGDSALYLCASSSGAGTEAFFGQGTRLTVV.

About this clone: Distinct nucleotide sequences in the sample also encode this CDR3. The chain links TRBV5-6 to TRBJ2-7, with TRBD1 matching 9 bases. V lost 0 bases, J lost 2 bases, and 0 bases stayed unmatched. This CDR3 region has 14 residues. CDR1 SGHDT and CDR2 YYEEEE come from the germline V gene. CDR3 loop: CASSLGTGAYEQYF. The CDR3 nucleotides read TGTGCCAGCAGCTTGGGGACAGGGGCCTACGAGCAGTACTTC.

The V gene is TRBV7-9, the J gene TRBJ1-1; D is undetermined. V lost 7 bases to trimming and J lost 7 bases, with 22 bases between them. The CDR3 extends over 15 amino acids. Germline V gene sequence: CDR1 SEHNR, CDR2 FQNEAQ (reference sequence). In DNA form, the CDR3 reads TGTGCCAGCATCCGGTGGGCAGAAATACTAGATGAAGCTTTCTTT. This translates into CASIRWAEILDEAFF.

This rearrangement joins TRBV5-8 to TRBJ1-2; D remains ambiguous. The CDR3 is made up of 14 amino acids. Germline lookup yields CDR1 SGHTS and CDR2 YDEGEE. V was shortened by 0 bases and J by 4 bases, with 10 bases between the two germline ends. This CDR3 is CASSLAGQAYGYTF. The CDR3 DNA reads as TGTGCCAGCAGCTTGGCGGGTCAGGCCTATGGCTACACCTTC.

The V gene is TRBV2, the J gene TRBJ2-7; D is undetermined. The CDR3 length is 14 residues. The germline V gene has CDR1 SNHLY and CDR2 FYNNEI. V was pared by 8 bases and J by 3 bases, with 17 bases between. The CDR3 coding sequence is TGTGCCAGCGGTTTTAAATCGGGTAACTACGAGCAGTACTTC. Translated, it gives CASGFKSGNYEQYF.

The V call is TRBV7-8, the J call TRBJ2-3; 10 bases agree with TRBD1. Per the germline V gene, CDR1 is SGHVS and CDR2 is FQNEAQ. The ends lost 5 bases at V and 6 bases at J; junction bases unmatched: 14. There are 17 residues in the CDR3. CDR3 residues: CASSPPGGTGALDTQYF. DNA for the CDR3: TGTGCCAGCAGCCCGCCGGGGGGGACAGGGGCCCTGGATACGCAGTATTTT.

The J gene is TRBJ2-7, the V gene TRBV4-1, with 7 bases fitting TRBD2. CDR3 length: 18 residues. The V gene end was trimmed by 0 bases and the J gene end by 4 bases; junction bases not matched to a gene: 15. Germline V gene lookup returns CDR1 MGHRA and CDR2 YSYEKL. CDR3 sequence (DNA): TGCGCCAGCAGCCAAGATTCGCCCCCGCGGGGGTACTATTACGAGCAGTACTTC. It is translated as CASSQDSPPRGYYYEQYF.